This T cell receptor (beta chain) was retrieved from a study of blood T cell repertoires in COVID-19. This CDR3 comprises 14 residues. V was pared by 4 bases and J by 2 bases, with 12 bases between. Germline V gene sequence: CDR1 SGHTA, CDR2 FQGNSA. Some clones are missing from TCRdb's copy, which holds only in-frame ones; the method was immunoSEQ multiplex PCR. The table includes about 56,000 clones, approximately 89% detected once. The Seattle patients, enrolled during active infection, were followed longitudinally. The receptor's source is an older woman with COVID-19, enrolled during active disease. This chain uses TRBV7-2 with TRBJ2-7; D gene ambiguous. The sample comprised peripheral blood. In nucleotides, the CDR3 is TGTGCCAGCAGCTACAGATTCCCTACCTACGAGCAGTACTTC. The encoded protein is CASSYRFPTYEQYF.